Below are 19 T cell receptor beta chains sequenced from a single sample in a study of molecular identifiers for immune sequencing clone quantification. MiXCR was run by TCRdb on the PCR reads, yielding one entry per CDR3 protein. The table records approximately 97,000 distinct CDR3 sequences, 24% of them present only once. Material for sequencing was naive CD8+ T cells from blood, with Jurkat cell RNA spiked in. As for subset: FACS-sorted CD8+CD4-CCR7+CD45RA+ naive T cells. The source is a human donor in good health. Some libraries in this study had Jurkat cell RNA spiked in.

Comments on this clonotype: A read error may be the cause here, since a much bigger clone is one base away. The CDR3 is CASRETSGTRNTRELFF. The CDR3 region has the DNA TGTGCCAGCAGGGAGACTAGCGGGACGCGGAACACCAGGGAGCTGTTTTTT. V gene TRBV2 combines with J gene TRBJ2-2; 11 positions agree with TRBD2. The CDR3 contains 17 residues. Germline assignment: CDR1 SNHLY and CDR2 FYNNEI.

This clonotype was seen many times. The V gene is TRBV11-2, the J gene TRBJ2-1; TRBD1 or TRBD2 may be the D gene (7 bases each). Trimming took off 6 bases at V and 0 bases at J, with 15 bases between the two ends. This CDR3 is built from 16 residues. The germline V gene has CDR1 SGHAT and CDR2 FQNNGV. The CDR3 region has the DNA TGTGCCAGCAGACACCAGGGGGGGAGCTCCTACAATGAGCAGTTCTTC. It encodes CASRHQGGSSYNEQFF.

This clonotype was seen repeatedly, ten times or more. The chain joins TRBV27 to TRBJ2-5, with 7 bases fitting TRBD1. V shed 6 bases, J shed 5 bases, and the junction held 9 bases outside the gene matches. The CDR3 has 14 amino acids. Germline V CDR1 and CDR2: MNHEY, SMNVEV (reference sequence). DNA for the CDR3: TGTGCCAGCAGATTGGGGGTCAGGGGGGAGACCCAGTACTTC. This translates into CASRLGVRGETQYF.

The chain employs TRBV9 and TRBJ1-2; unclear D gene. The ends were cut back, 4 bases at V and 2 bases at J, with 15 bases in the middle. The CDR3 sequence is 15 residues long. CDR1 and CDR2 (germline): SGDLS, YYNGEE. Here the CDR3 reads CASSIVTRLNYGYTF. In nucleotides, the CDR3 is TGTGCCAGCAGCATAGTTACCCGACTAAACTATGGCTACACCTTC.

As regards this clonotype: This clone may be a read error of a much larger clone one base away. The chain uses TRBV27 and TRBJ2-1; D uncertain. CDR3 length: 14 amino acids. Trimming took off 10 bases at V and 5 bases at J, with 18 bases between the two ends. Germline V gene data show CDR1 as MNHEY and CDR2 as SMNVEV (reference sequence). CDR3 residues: CATPGGGHNNEQFF. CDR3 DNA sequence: TGTGCCACCCCCGGCGGCGGCCACAACAATGAGCAGTTCTTC.

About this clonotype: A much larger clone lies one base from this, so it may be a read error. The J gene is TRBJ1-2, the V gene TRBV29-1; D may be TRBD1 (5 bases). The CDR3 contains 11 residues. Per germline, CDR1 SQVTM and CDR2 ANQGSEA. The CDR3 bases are TGCAGCGTTGCGACAGTCTATGGCTACGCCTTC. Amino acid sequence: CSVATVYGYAF.

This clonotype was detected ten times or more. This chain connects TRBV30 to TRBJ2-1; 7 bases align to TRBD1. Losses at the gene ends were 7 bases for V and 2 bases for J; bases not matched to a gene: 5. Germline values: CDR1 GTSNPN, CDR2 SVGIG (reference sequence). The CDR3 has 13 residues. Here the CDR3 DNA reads TGTGCCTTGGGACAGCCAACCTACAATGAGCAGTTCTTC. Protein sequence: CALGQPTYNEQFF.

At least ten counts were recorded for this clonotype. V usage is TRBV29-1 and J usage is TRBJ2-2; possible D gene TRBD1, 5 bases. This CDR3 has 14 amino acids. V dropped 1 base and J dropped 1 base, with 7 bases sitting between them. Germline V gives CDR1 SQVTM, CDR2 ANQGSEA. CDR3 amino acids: CSVEGTGNTGELFF. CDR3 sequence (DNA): TGCAGCGTTGAAGGTACAGGGAACACCGGGGAGCTGTTTTTT.

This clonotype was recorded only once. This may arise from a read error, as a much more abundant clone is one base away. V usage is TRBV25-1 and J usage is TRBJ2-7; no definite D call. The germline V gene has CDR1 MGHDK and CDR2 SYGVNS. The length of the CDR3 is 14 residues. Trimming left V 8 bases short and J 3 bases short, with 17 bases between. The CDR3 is CASANVWSGYEQYF. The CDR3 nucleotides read TGTGCCAGCGCCAACGTGTGGTCAGGCTACGAGCAGTACTTC.

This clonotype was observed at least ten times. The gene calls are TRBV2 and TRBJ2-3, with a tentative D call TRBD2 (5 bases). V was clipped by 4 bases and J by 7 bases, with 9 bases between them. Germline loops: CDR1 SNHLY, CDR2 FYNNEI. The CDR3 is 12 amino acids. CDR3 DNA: TGTGCCAGCAGTGGCGGGCTAAATACGCAGTATTTT. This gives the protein CASSGGLNTQYF.

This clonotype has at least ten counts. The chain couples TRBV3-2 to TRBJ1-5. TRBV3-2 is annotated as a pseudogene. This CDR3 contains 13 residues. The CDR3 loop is CASSQGLVQPQHF. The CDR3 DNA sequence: TGTGCCAGCAGCCAAGGGTTGGTTCAGCCCCAGCATTTT.

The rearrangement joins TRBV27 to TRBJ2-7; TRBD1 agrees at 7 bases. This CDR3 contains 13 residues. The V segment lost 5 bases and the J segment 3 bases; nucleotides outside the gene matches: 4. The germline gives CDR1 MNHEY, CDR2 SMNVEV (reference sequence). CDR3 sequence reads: CASSLTGIYEQYF. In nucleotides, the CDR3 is TGTGCCAGCAGTCTGACAGGGATCTACGAGCAGTACTTC.

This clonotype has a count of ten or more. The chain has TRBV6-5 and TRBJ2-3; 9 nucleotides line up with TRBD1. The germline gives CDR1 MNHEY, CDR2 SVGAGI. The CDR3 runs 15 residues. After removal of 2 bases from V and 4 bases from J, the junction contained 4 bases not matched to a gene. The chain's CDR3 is CASSYRDRAPDTQYF. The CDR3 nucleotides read TGTGCCAGCAGTTACCGGGACAGGGCCCCAGATACGCAGTATTTT.

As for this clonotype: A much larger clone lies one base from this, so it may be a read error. The CDR3 DNA sequence: TGTGCCAGCACCCCTCCCGGCGGAACGGAGACCCAGTACTTC. It yields the protein CASTPPGGTETQYF. The chain has TRBV7-9 and TRBJ2-5; D not certain. V lost 7 bases, J lost 5 bases, and 17 bases lay in between. The CDR3 sequence is 14 residues long. Germline CDR1 is SEHNR and CDR2 is FQNEAQ (reference sequence).

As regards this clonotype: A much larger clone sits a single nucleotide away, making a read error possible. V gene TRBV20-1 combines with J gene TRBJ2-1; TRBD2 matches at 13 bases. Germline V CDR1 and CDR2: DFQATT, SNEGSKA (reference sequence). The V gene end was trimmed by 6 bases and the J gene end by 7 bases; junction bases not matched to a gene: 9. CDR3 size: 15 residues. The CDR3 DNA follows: TGCAGTGCCTCTAACGGACTAGCGGGGGTTAATGAGCAGTTCTTC. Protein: CSASNGLAGVNEQFF.

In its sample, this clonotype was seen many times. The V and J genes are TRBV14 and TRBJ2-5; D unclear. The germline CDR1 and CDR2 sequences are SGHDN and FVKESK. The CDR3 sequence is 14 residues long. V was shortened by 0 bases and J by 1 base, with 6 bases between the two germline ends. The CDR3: CASSQEAVQETQYF. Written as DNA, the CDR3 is TGTGCCAGCAGCCAAGAGGCAGTCCAAGAGACCCAGTACTTC.

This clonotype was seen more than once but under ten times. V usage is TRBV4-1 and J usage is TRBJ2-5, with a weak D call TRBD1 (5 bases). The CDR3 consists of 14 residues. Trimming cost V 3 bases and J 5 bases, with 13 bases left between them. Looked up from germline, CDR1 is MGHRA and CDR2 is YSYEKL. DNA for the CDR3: TGCGCCAGCAGCCAGAGAAAGGGGTGGGAGACCCAGTACTTC. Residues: CASSQRKGWETQYF.

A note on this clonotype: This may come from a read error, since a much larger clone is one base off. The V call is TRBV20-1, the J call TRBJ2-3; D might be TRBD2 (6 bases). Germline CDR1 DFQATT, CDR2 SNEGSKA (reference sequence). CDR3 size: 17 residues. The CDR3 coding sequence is TGCAGTGCTAGCTTAGCGGTCCACTTCACGAGCACAGTTACGCAGTATTTT. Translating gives CSASLAVHFTSTVTQYF.

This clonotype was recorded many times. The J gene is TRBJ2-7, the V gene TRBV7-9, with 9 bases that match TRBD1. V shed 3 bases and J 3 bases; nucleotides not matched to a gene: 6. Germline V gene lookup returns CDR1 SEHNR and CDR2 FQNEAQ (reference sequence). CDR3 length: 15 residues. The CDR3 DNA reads TGTGCCAGCAGCTTCCCGGGACAGGGTAACTACGAGCAGTACTTC. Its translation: CASSFPGQGNYEQYF.